The 9 T cell receptor beta chains given below trace back to one sample, sequenced in a study of blood T cell repertoires in COVID-19 (dated by TCRdb to about 2020). The library was generated by the immunoSEQ multiplex PCR assay. In its TCRdb copy, this immuneACCESS table keeps in-frame sequences only and misses some clones. Where compared with another copy, unresolved V genes explain less than half of these, and the others have no known cause. For this sample there are 90,000 to 120,000 clones; around 80% appear just once. The top ten hold under 25% of the sample. Material for sequencing was peripheral blood. The receptors come from an older man with active or convalescent COVID-19.

In its sample, this clone was seen once. The V call is TRBV2, the J call TRBJ1-4; D is possibly TRBD1 (5 bases). V was clipped by 5 bases and J by 5 bases, with 12 bases between them. The CDR3 totals 14 residues. Germline CDR1 and CDR2: SNHLY and FYNNEI. The CDR3, as DNA: TGTGCCAGCAGTAGGGACGGGGGGAATGAAAAACTGTTTTTT. Translated: CASSRDGGNEKLFF.

This chain uses TRBV19 with TRBJ1-5; D is unresolved. This CDR3 comprises 14 residues. CDR1 is LNHDA and CDR2 is SQIVND in the germline V gene (reference sequence). V shed 0 bases and J shed 9 bases, with 12 bases lying between them. The CDR3 loop reads CASSIDTVLGPQHF. The CDR3 DNA follows: TGTGCCAGTAGTATAGATACGGTCCTCGGGCCCCAGCATTTT.

V usage is TRBV7-3 and J usage is TRBJ2-2; 9 bases map to TRBD2. This CDR3 is 16 amino acids long. With 3 bases clipped from V and 4 bases from J, the junction kept 6 bases outside the gene matches. CDR1 and CDR2 (germline): SGHTA, FQGTGA. The CDR3: CASSLSSGASTGELFF. The CDR3 DNA follows: TGTGCCAGCAGCTTGTCTAGCGGGGCGTCCACCGGGGAGCTGTTTTTT.

The V and J genes are TRBV3-1 (or the pseudogene TRBV3-2) and TRBJ2-5; the match to TRBD2 covers 12 bases. V was clipped by 3 bases and J by 2 bases; unmatched bases: 13. Germline-derived CDR1 and CDR2 are LGHDT and YNNKEL (reference sequence). The CDR3 has 19 residues. The DNA for the CDR3 is TGTGCCAGCAGCCAGGCGACTAGCGGGGGTAGGTGGAGTCAAGAGACCCAGTACTTC. Protein product: CASSQATSGGRWSQETQYF.

The chain is built from TRBV6-5 and TRBJ1-1; possible D gene TRBD1, 5 bases. This CDR3 comprises 14 residues. The ends were cut back, 5 bases at V and 0 bases at J, with 10 bases in the middle. Germline CDR1 is MNHEY and CDR2 is SVGAGI. Here the CDR3 DNA reads TGTGCCAGCAGTCGACAGCGATTGAACACTGAAGCTTTCTTT. Residues: CASSRQRLNTEAFF.

The chain uses TRBV7-2 and TRBJ1-6, with TRBD1 matching over 8 bases. The germline gives CDR1 SGHTA, CDR2 FQGNSA. V was pared by 1 base and J by 6 bases, with 8 bases of the junction left unmatched. CDR3 length: 17 amino acids. The CDR3 DNA is TGTGCCAGCAGCTTAGGGGGAAGAGGACAGGGTAATTCACCCCTCCACTTT. Protein product: CASSLGGRGQGNSPLHF.

The CDR3 DNA reads as TGCGCCAGCAGCTTGGATCCAGGGGGCTACGAGCAGTACTTC. Its translation is CASSLDPGGYEQYF. The chain recombines TRBV5-1 with TRBJ2-7; TRBD1 aligns across 7 bases. Germline values: CDR1 SGHRS, CDR2 YFSETQ. The CDR3 length is 14 residues. V dropped 0 bases and J dropped 3; count of bases not matched to a gene: 3.

This clone appeared a few times. The chain recombines TRBV6-5 with TRBJ2-1; 10 nucleotides agree with TRBD2. Germline values: CDR1 MNHEY, CDR2 SVGAGI. CDR3 length: 13 amino acids. Unmatched junction bases numbered 5, after V lost 7 bases and J lost 8 bases. CDR3 sequence (DNA): TGTGCCAGCAAAAGCGGGAGGGCCGATGAGCAGTTCTTC. Translating it yields CASKSGRADEQFF.

The V and J genes are TRBV4-2 and TRBJ1-5; 10 bases fit TRBD1. Germline V lookup: CDR1 LGHNA, CDR2 YNFKEQ. The J segment lost 0 bases and the V segment lost 5 bases, leaving 7 bases of the junction unmatched. The CDR3 has 17 amino acids. The CDR3 bases are TGTGCCAGCAGCTGGGACAGGGGTTTATCTAGCAATCAGCCCCAGCATTTT. Translating gives CASSWDRGLSSNQPQHF.